This TCR beta chain was captured by sequencing in a study of T cells in localized non-small cell lung cancer (dated by TCRdb to about 2020). For context, the study as a whole: T cell repertoires of 200 to 300 early-stage NSCLC patients were analyzed, with tumors being compared against uninvolved tumor-adjacent lungs. The cohort was made up of under 250 treatment-naive NSCLC patients whose localized lung tumors had been resected. Of the NSCLC patients, over 120 were male and approximately 110 were female, and the mean age was approximately 66 years.

This clone was seen more than once but under ten times. Its antigen has not been determined. The record has no base qualities; no much larger clone is one base away. TCR beta CDR3 regions were sequenced from DNA using the immunoSEQ Assay. Per the original workflow: To compute T cell density, TCR beta template counts were normalized to usable DNA, which was estimated by amplifying housekeeping genes. Richness was estimated with the preseqR package, extrapolating to 400,000 templates for PBMC samples and 120,000 templates for tissue samples. Clonality was defined by subtracting Pielou's evenness from one. Tissue-enriched TCRs were identified through differential abundance testing performed on productive amino-acid clonotypes, with a minimum total count of 5 and an alpha of 0.1. The Jaccard Index and the Morisita Overlap Index were used to measure repertoire overlap between compartments. TCR beta CDR3s were clustered by GLIPH together with public tetramer-defined viral CDR3s, and at least three viral sequences plus V-gene enrichment were required for viral motifs. TCRdb took this table from immuneACCESS and kept in-frame rearrangements with V and J called. Such tables lack part of the clones; where checked against another copy, unresolved V genes explain under half of the gap, and the rest is unexplained. The V and J calls and clone size were taken over from that table, and D and trimming were inferred from the DNA. For this sample the table gives around 80,000 clones, of which over 70% were detected only once. The leading ten clones occupy under 25% of the sample.

Broad study findings and their caveats: Of the top 100 tumor clones, a median of roughly 57 were detected in paired uninvolved adjacent lung; around 30 were also among that lung's top 100. Because of the exploratory design, TCR variables were selected using unadjusted p-values without false-discovery rate correction. Uninvolved tumor-adjacent lung showed the highest T cell clonality, higher than tumor, which suggests more focused antigenic responses in the adjacent lung. Multi-region tumor sequencing was not performed, so intratumor heterogeneity could not be excluded. Longer overall survival was associated with higher blood T cell density, whereas shorter survival was associated with higher adjacent-lung clonality.

Including the terminal cysteine and phenylalanine, the CDR3 comprises 15 residues. This entry keeps only the CDR3 DNA: 45 bases, framed from base 1. Relative to germline, V is missing 4 bases and J is missing 5 bases, with 10 bases of the junction outside any gene match. Reading the germline V gene gives CDR1 SGHRS and CDR2 YFSETQ. At diagnosis, tumor, uninvolved tumor-adjacent lung and peripheral blood were collected and then preserved as a mix of FFPE and fresh-frozen material. Blood samples were analyzed as peripheral blood mononuclear cells for TCR repertoire profiling. The clonotype comes from a man aged 35-69 years with stage II squamous cell lung carcinoma. This sequence uses TRBV5-1 and TRBJ2-7; 9 middle bases align to TRBD1. This specimen consisted of PBMCs, obtained before any cancer treatment. The CDR3 amino acid sequence is: CASSPGQGYTNEQYF. The DNA sequence is TGCGCCAGCAGCCCGGGACAGGGATACACCAACGAGCAGTACTTC.